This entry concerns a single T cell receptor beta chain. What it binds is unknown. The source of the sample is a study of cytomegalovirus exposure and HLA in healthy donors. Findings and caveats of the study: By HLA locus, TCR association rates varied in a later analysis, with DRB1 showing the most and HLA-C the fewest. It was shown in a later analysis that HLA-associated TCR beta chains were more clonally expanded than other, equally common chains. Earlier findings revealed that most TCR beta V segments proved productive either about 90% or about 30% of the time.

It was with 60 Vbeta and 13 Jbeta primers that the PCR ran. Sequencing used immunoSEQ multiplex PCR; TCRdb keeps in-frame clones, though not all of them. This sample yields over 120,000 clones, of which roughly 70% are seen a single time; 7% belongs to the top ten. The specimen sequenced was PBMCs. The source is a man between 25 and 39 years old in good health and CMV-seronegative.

The CDR3 DNA sequence: TGTGCCAGCAGCGTAACAGGGGTCGACGAGCAGTACTTC. Residues: CASSVTGVDEQYF. The V gene is TRBV6-5, the J gene TRBJ2-7, with 7 bases lining up with TRBD1. V trimming: 6 bases; J trimming: 5 bases; junction bases outside the gene matches: 7. This CDR3 spans 13 amino acids. Per the germline V gene, CDR1 is MNHEY and CDR2 is SVGAGI.